The 25 T cell receptor beta chains below come from one sample, sequenced in a study of immune heterogeneity within non-small cell lung tumors. Template came from bulk tumor genomic DNA, at 550 to 700 ng per sample. Several far-apart biopsies were taken per primary tumor during surgery. Enrolled patients presented with newly diagnosed, previously untreated non-small cell lung cancer and underwent curative surgery. Amplification of the TCR beta CDR3 was achieved through multiplex PCR with 32 V and 13 J primers. From the multiplex PCR reads, TCRdb called clonotypes with MiXCR, one entry per CDR3 protein. The sample contains about 9,700 distinct CDR3 sequences, under 20% of which appear only once. Sequencing used lung tumor tissue. The receptors come from a middle-aged man with non-small cell lung cancer.

Relative to its sample, this clonotype is medium-sized. The chain links TRBV2 to TRBJ1-5; tentative D call: TRBD1 (6 bases). The CDR3 is 15 amino acids. Germline V lookup: CDR1 SNHLY, CDR2 FYNNEI. V was shortened by 6 bases and J by 2 bases, with 14 bases between the two germline ends. The CDR3 spells CASRPTGSGNQPQHF. The CDR3 coding sequence is TGTGCCAGCAGGCCCACAGGGTCGGGCAATCAGCCCCAGCATTTT.

This clonotype occurred many times. In nucleotides, the CDR3 is TGTGCCAGCAGTTTTGATCCAGGGGATTTCAAGCCCCTCCACTTT. Translated: CASSFDPGDFKPLHF. The V call is TRBV28, the J call TRBJ1-6; possibly TRBD1 for D (6 bases). The CDR3 loop spans 15 amino acids. V lost 3 bases, J lost 13 bases, and 19 bases lay in between. CDR1 and CDR2 from the germline V gene are MDHEN and SYDVKM.

In its sample, this clonotype was seen a few times. This may come from a read error, since a much larger clone is one base off. V usage is TRBV11-2 and J usage is TRBJ1-4, with 7 bases identical to TRBD1. Germline CDR1 reads SGHAT; CDR2 reads FQNNGV. Trimming at V came to 8 bases and at J to 3 bases, leaving 9 bases not matched to a gene. This CDR3 is 15 amino acids long. CDR3 bases: TGTGCCAGCGGCCCGGCCGGGACAGCTAATGAAAAACTGTTTTTT. This translates into CASGPAGTANEKLFF.

As concerns this clonotype: As the CDR3 is not closed by the conserved phenylalanine or tryptophan, this likely results from a read error. No DNA is shown, since the ends of the CDR3 on it are uncertain; the CDR3 is the one TCRdb lists. This chain uses TRBV20-1 with TRBJ2-3; TRBD1 reflects the table's D call only, with no check against the DNA. The CDR3 is 17 residues long, ends included. Germline CDR1 and CDR2: DFQATT and SNEGSKA (reference sequence). CDR3 in amino acids: CSARVWDRGPGEQYFGP.

This clonotype ranks as medium-sized. The chain joins TRBV2 to TRBJ1-2; TRBD1 is a possible D gene (6 bases). The CDR3 sequence is 12 residues long. The germline V and J ends were trimmed by 6 bases and 5 bases, with 10 bases remaining between them. Per the germline V gene, CDR1 is SNHLY and CDR2 is FYNNEI. In nucleotides, the CDR3 is TGTGCCAGCAGGCCAGGGGCTTATGGCTACACCTTC. It is translated as CASRPGAYGYTF.

This clonotype is medium-sized in the sample. The CDR3 nucleotides read TGTGCCAGCAGTGAAATGGGGGGACAGGGGGCAGAGACCCAGTACTTC. This gives the protein CASSEMGGQGAETQYF. The J gene is TRBJ2-5, the V gene TRBV6-1; 12 nucleotides line up with TRBD1. CDR3 length: 16 residues. CDR1 and CDR2 from the germline V gene are MNHNS and SASEGT. Trimming removed 2 bases from V and 4 bases from J; junction bases left unmatched: 5.

For this clonotype: This may be a read error: a much more frequent sequence differs by one nucleotide. The chain carries TRBV7-2 and TRBJ1-1; TRBD1 agrees at 7 bases. The CDR3 has 14 residues. In germline, CDR1 is SGHTA, CDR2 FQGNSA. CDR3 region: CASLRETGNPESFF. The CDR3 nucleotides read TGTGCCAGCCTTCGGGAGACAGGGAACCCTGAATCTTTCTTT.

This clonotype was observed at least ten times. The chain links TRBV6-2 or TRBV6-3 to TRBJ2-4; no firm D call. Per germline, CDR1 MNHEY and CDR2 SVGEGT. CDR3 length: 12 amino acids. Trimming stripped 7 bases from V and 6 bases from J, with 10 bases between. The CDR3 spells CASNTASNIQYF. The CDR3 DNA reads TGTGCCAGCAACACAGCGTCAAACATTCAGTACTTC.

This clonotype was detected ten times or more. This sequence joins TRBV4-3 and TRBJ1-2, with 10 bases that match TRBD1. Germline CDR1 LGHNA, CDR2 YSLEER. The V segment lost 4 bases and the J segment 6 bases; nucleotides outside the gene matches: 11. The length of the CDR3 is 16 residues. The CDR3 here is CASSPYLGQGRDGYTF. The CDR3 DNA follows: TGCGCCAGCAGCCCGTACTTGGGACAGGGGCGGGATGGCTACACCTTC.

This clonotype counts as large. This rearrangement joins TRBV27 to TRBJ1-4; D unresolved. CDR3 length: 11 residues. The germline V and J ends were trimmed by 8 bases and 11 bases, with 12 bases remaining between them. Looked up from germline, CDR1 is MNHEY and CDR2 is SMNVEV (reference sequence). The CDR3 reads CASGYGRKLFF. For the CDR3, the DNA is TGTGCCAGCGGCTACGGGCGGAAACTGTTTTTT. The whole variable domain, remainder taken from reference TRBV27 and TRBJ1-4, is EAQVTQNPRYLITVTGKKLTVTCSQNMNHEYMSWYRQDPGLGLRQIYYSMNVEVTDKGDVPEGYKVSRKEKRNFPLILESPSPNQTSLYFCASGYGRKLFFGSGTQLSVL.

This clonotype was detected many times. The chain employs TRBV5-1 and TRBJ1-4, with D unresolved. V was cut by 1 base and J by 1 base, with 8 bases left in between. Germline V gene data show CDR1 as SGHRS and CDR2 as YFSETQ. CDR3 length: 15 amino acids. The CDR3 sequence is CASSLYGGTNEKLFF. CDR3 bases: TGCGCCAGCAGCTTGTATGGCGGAACTAATGAAAAACTGTTTTTT. Based on the CDR3 plus reference TRBV5-1 and TRBJ1-4, the full variable domain is KAGVTQTPRYLIKTRGQQVTLSCSPISGHRSVSWYQQTPGQGLQFLFEYFSETQRNKGNFPGRFSGRQFSNSRSEMNVSTLELGDSALYLCASSLYGGTNEKLFFGSGTQLSVL.

This clonotype came up many times. This sequence joins TRBV2 and TRBJ1-4; 10 bases are shared with TRBD1. Looked up from germline, CDR1 is SNHLY and CDR2 is FYNNEI. The ends lost 5 bases at V and 10 bases at J; junction bases unmatched: 10. This CDR3 has 15 amino acids. The CDR3 DNA is TGTGCCAGCAGTTACACGGGACAGGGGACGGGAAAACTGTTTTTT. Translated, it gives CASSYTGQGTGKLFF.

In its sample, this clonotype is medium-sized. The chain recombines TRBV24-1 with TRBJ2-3; D is uncertain. Germline V lookup: CDR1 KGHDR, CDR2 SFDVKD. Trimming left V 10 bases short and J 6 bases short, with 16 bases between. The CDR3 covers 13 residues. CDR3 DNA sequence: TGTGCCACGGAAAGGATTGGCCATGATACGCAGTATTTT. It yields the protein CATERIGHDTQYF.

This clonotype was counted a few times. This chain links TRBV5-5 with TRBJ1-1; D gene unclear. The V gene's germline CDR1 is SGHKS and CDR2 YYEKEE (reference sequence). The CDR3 is made up of 13 amino acids. V was clipped by 0 bases and J by 4 bases, with 7 bases between them. The CDR3 is CASSLVGVTEAFF. The CDR3 nucleotides are TGTGCCAGCAGCTTGGTTGGGGTCACTGAAGCTTTCTTT.

In its sample, this clonotype is medium-sized. The rearrangement links TRBV18 to TRBJ2-7, with D perhaps matching TRBD1 (6 bases). The germline V gene has CDR1 KGHSH and CDR2 LQKENI. V lost 3 bases and J 6 bases, leaving 12 bases between the germline ends. The CDR3 runs 13 residues. The CDR3 coding sequence is TGTGCCAGCTCACCGCTTCCAGGGGTCGAGCAGTACTTC. The encoded protein is CASSPLPGVEQYF. The whole variable domain, remainder taken from reference TRBV18 and TRBJ2-7, is NAGVMQNPRHLVRRRGQEARLRCSPMKGHSHVYWYRQLPEEGLKFMVYLQKENIIDESGMPKERFSAEFPKEGPSILRIQQVVRGDSAAYFCASSPLPGVEQYFGPGTRLTVT.

This clonotype was observed once. The chain has TRBV24-1 and TRBJ2-1; TRBD2 aligns across 10 bases. Per germline, CDR1 KGHDR and CDR2 SFDVKD. V lost 3 bases, J lost 8 bases, and 15 bases stayed unmatched. The CDR3 spans 18 residues. Written as DNA, the CDR3 is TGTGCCACCAGTGATCCGAAGTCGTCTAGCGGGAGAGGTGATGAGCAGTTCTTC. It encodes CATSDPKSSSGRGDEQFF.

As to this clonotype: A much larger clone is a single base away; this may be a read error. The chain uses TRBV6-1 and TRBJ1-3, with TRBD1 identical over 8 bases. Per germline, CDR1 MNHNS and CDR2 SASEGT. The CDR3 contains 12 residues. CDR3 sequence (DNA): TGTGCCAGCAGCAGACTAGGACAGGGACTGGATTTT. Its protein is CASSRLGQGLDF.

This clonotype was detected only a few times. The chain links TRBV6-4 to TRBJ2-2, with TRBD2 identical over 9 bases. The germline V gene has CDR1 MRHNA and CDR2 SNTAGT. The V and J ends lost 6 bases and 6 bases, in that order; junction bases with no gene match: 14. CDR3 length: 17 residues. The CDR3 spells CASRDTGGGAEAGELFF. The CDR3 bases are TGTGCCAGCAGAGATACTGGCGGGGGGGCCGAAGCCGGGGAGCTGTTTTTT.

This clonotype was observed at least ten times. The rearrangement joins TRBV20-1 to TRBJ2-1, with 9 bases fitting TRBD2. The CDR3 is 12 amino acids. The J segment lost 10 bases and the V segment lost 5 bases, leaving 6 bases of the junction unmatched. CDR1 DFQATT and CDR2 SNEGSKA come from the germline V gene (reference sequence). The CDR3 is CSALGTSLEQFF. CDR3 coding DNA: TGCAGTGCTCTGGGGACTAGCTTAGAGCAGTTCTTC.

This clonotype was seen repeatedly, ten times or more. The genes are TRBV25-1 and TRBJ1-4; no clear D. The CDR3 sequence is 15 residues long. The germline V gene has CDR1 MGHDK and CDR2 SYGVNS. V lost 1 base to trimming and J lost 2 bases, with 8 bases between them. The CDR3 coding sequence is TGTGCCAGCAGTGAATCAGGAGCGACTAATGAAAAACTGTTTTTT. Its protein product is CASSESGATNEKLFF.

This clonotype qualifies as medium-sized. As DNA, the CDR3 is TGTGCCAGCGCACGGGACAGAGCGTCCAATGAGCAGTTCTTC. It is translated as CASARDRASNEQFF. V and J are TRBV6-1 and TRBJ2-1; 7 bases line up with TRBD1. Germline assignment: CDR1 MNHNS and CDR2 SASEGT. The CDR3 covers 14 residues. The ends lost 8 bases at V and 6 bases at J; junction bases unmatched: 10.

There are many counts of this clonotype. The rearrangement uses TRBV7-2 and TRBJ1-5, with D perhaps matching TRBD1 (5 bases). Between the trimmed V and J ends, which lost 6 bases and 7 bases, there was a span of 16 bases. Germline lookup yields CDR1 SGHTA and CDR2 FQGNSA. This CDR3 region has 14 residues. In DNA form, the CDR3 reads TGTGCCAGCAGTTCAAGGGCGGGACCCCAGCCCCAGCATTTT. Amino acid sequence: CASSSRAGPQPQHF.

This clonotype occurred many times. The gene calls are TRBV5-5 and TRBJ1-1; D unclear. From germline, CDR1 is SGHKS and CDR2 YYEKEE (reference sequence). The CDR3 has 14 residues. With 0 bases removed from V and 4 bases from J, the gap between germline ends came to 10 bases. The CDR3 loop reads CASSLEWVLTEAFF. In nucleotides, the CDR3 is TGTGCCAGCAGCTTGGAGTGGGTTCTCACTGAAGCTTTCTTT.

The chain employs TRBV29-1 and TRBJ2-1; 11 bases line up with TRBD2. The CDR3 sequence is 15 residues long. Germline V gene data show CDR1 as SQVTM and CDR2 as ANQGSEA. The J segment lost 5 bases and the V segment lost 4 bases, leaving 7 bases of the junction unmatched. DNA of the CDR3: TGCAGCGTTGCTAGACTAGCGGGGCCTAACAATGAGCAGTTCTTC. Translated: CSVARLAGPNNEQFF.

A word on this clonotype: This clone may be a read error of a much larger clone one base away. The chain combines TRBV5-4 with TRBJ2-7, with 7 bases identical to TRBD2. There are 14 residues in the CDR3. From germline, CDR1 is SGHNT and CDR2 YYREEE (reference sequence). Here the CDR3 DNA reads TGTGCCAGCAGCCCGGGGGGAGGGTCCTACGAGCAGCACTTC. As protein: CASSPGGGSYEQHF.